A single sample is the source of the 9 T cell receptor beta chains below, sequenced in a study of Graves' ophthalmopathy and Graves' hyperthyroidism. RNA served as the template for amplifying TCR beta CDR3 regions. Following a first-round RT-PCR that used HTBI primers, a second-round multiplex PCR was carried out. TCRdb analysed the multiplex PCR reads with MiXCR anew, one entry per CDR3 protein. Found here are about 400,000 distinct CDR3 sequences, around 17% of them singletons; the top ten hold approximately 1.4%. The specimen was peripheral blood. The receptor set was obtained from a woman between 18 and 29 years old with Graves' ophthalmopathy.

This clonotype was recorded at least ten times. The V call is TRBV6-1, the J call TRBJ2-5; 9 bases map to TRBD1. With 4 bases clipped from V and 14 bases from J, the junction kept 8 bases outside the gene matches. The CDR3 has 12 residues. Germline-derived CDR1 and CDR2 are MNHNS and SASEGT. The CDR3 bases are TGTGCCAGCAGTGGGAACCGGGACAGGGACTACTTC. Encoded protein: CASSGNRDRDYF.

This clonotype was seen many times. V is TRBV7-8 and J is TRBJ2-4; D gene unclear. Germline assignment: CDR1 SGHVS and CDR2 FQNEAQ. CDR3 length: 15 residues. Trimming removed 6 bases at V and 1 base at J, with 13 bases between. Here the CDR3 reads CASSLVGSAKNIQYF. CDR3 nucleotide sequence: TGTGCCAGCAGTCTAGTAGGCTCTGCCAAAAACATTCAGTACTTC.

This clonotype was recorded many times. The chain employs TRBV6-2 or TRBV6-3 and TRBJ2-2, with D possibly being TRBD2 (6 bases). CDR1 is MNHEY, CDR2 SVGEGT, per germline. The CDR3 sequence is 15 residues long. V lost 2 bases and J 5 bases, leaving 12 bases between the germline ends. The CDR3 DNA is TGTGCCAGCAGTTACAGGGCCCTAGCGACCGGGGAGCTGTTTTTT. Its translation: CASSYRALATGELFF.

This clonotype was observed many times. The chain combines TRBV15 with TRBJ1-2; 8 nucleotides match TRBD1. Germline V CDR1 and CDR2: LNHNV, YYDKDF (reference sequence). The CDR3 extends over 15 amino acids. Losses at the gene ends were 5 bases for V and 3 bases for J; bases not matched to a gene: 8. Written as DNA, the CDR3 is TGTGCCACCAGCTCTCGCACAGGGGGGCACTATGGCTACACCTTC. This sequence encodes CATSSRTGGHYGYTF.

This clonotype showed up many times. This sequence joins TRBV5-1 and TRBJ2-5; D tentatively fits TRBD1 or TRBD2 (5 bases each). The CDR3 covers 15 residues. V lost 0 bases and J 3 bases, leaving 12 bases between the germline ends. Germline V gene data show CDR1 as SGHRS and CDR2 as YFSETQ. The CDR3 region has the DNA TGCGCCAGCAGCTTGGCGGGACGGAGAGAAGAGACCCAGTACTTC. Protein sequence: CASSLAGRREETQYF.

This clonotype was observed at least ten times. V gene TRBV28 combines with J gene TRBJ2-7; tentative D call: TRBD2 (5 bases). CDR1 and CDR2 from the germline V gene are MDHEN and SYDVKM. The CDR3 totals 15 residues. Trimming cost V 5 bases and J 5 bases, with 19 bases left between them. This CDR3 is CASSPSEGVIHEQYF. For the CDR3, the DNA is TGTGCCAGCAGTCCCTCAGAGGGCGTCATTCACGAGCAGTACTTC.

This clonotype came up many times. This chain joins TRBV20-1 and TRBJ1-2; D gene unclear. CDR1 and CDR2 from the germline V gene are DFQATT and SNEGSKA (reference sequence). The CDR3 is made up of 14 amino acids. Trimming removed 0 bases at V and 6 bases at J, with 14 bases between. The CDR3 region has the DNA TGCAGTGCTAGAGATCTCTTGGGCCTGAATGGCTACACCTTC. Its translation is CSARDLLGLNGYTF.

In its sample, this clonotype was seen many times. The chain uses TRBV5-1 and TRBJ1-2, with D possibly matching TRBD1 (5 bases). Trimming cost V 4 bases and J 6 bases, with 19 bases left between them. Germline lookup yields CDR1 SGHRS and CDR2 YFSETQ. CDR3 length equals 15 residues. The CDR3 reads CASSIARNQGDGYTF. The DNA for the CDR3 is TGCGCCAGCAGCATCGCCCGGAATCAGGGAGATGGCTACACCTTC.

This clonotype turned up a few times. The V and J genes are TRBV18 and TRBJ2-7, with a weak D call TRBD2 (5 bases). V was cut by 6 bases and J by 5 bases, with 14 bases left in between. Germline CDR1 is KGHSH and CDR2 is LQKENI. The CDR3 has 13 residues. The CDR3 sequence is CASSPKRGNEQYF. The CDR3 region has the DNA TGTGCCAGCTCGCCAAAACGGGGTAACGAGCAGTACTTC.